A selection of T cell receptor beta chains follows, all from one sample in a study of blood T cells in healthy people across ages. TCRdb independently ran MiXCR on the 5' RACE reads; one entry per CDR3 protein. This sample has fewer than 1.5 million distinct CDR3 sequences, with 40% to 50% found just once. The sample taken for sequencing was blood. Receptors originate from a woman aged 18 to 35 in good health. CDR3s include the opening cysteine and the closing phenylalanine or tryptophan. D genes are given only for firm matches. Clone size is not always given. Where it is, it says once, few, many or a class for expanded clones.

v_call,clone_size,j_call,d_call,cdr3_nt,cdr3_aa
TRBV6-5,few,TRBJ1-2,TRBD1,TGTGCCAGCAGGCCACAAGGACAGGGCAAAAACTATGGCTACACCTTC,CASRPQGQGKNYGYTF
TRBV5-1,few,TRBJ2-7,-,TGCGCCAGCAGCTTGATGGACGGAAACGAGCAGTACTTC,CASSLMDGNEQYF
TRBV6-2/TRBV6-3,few,TRBJ1-2,-,TGTGCCAGCAACGGACAGATGAACAACTATGGCTACACCTTC,CASNGQMNNYGYTF
TRBV3-1,-,TRBJ2-7,-,TGTGCCAGCAGCCCCGGACGTCTACAAGGGGGCGAGCAGTACTTC,CASSPGRLQGGEQYF
TRBV20-1,-,TRBJ2-7,-,TGCAGTGCTAGTGAGCAACCGTTCTACGAGCAGTACTTC,CSASEQPFYEQYF
TRBV11-2,-,TRBJ2-7,TRBD2,TGTGCCAGCAATGTTAGAGGCAGGACTAGCGGGATTCACGAGCAGTACTTC,CASNVRGRTSGIHEQYF
TRBV2,-,TRBJ1-3,-,TGTGCCAGCAACCTAATCTCTGGAAACACCATATATTTT,CASNLISGNTIYF
TRBV1,few,TRBJ2-7,-,TGCACCAGCAGCCACTACGAGCAGTACTTC,CTSSHYEQYF
TRBV6-1,many,TRBJ2-2,-,TGTGCCAGCATATGGCAGACCCAAGTTAACACCGGGGAGCTGTTTTTT,CASIWQTQVNTGELFF
TRBV9,few,TRBJ1-2,-,TGTGCCAGCAGCGTAGATCGGGCTGCCTATGGCTACACCTTC,CASSVDRAAYGYTF
TRBV27,-,TRBJ2-3,-,TGTGCCAGCAGTAACTCTAGGTTGTTAACAGATACGCAGTATTTT,CASSNSRLLTDTQYF
TRBV5-1,-,TRBJ2-1,-,TGCGCCAGCAGCTTGGCCGTAGCGGTCCCCTACAATGAGCAGTTCTTC,CASSLAVAVPYNEQFF
TRBV2,-,TRBJ1-2,TRBD1,TGTGCCAGCGGGGACAGGGGGCGCAACTATGGCTACACCTTC,CASGDRGRNYGYTF
TRBV20-1,once,TRBJ2-5,-,TGCAGTGCCAGAGGGCTTCCCGGGGAGACCCAGTACTTC,CSARGLPGETQYF
TRBV28,few,TRBJ2-1,-,TGTGCCAGCATCTGGGCGCTTGGCAATGAGCAGTTCTTC,CASIWALGNEQFF
TRBV7-8,-,TRBJ2-2,-,TGTGCCAGCCCCCCAGGGCGGTTAAACACCGGGGAGCTGTTTTTT,CASPPGRLNTGELFF
TRBV12-3/TRBV12-4,-,TRBJ2-1,TRBD2,TGTGCCAGCATCCCCCGCGGGAGCTCCTACAATGAGCAGTTCTTC,CASIPRGSSYNEQFF
TRBV27,-,TRBJ1-4,-,TGTGCCAGCAGTTTGGGGCGGGCAGTTTTTAATGAAAAACTGTTTTTT,CASSLGRAVFNEKLFF
TRBV12-3/TRBV12-4,few,TRBJ2-7,TRBD1,TGTGCCAGTACGAACCCGGGACAGAACTACGAGCAGTACTTC,CASTNPGQNYEQYF
TRBV30,-,TRBJ2-7,-,TGTGCCTGGAGTGTCGGGGAATCCTACGAGCAGTACTTC,CAWSVGESYEQYF
TRBV7-9,-,TRBJ2-1,TRBD2,TGTGCCAGCAGCTTAGTGGGTGGATCTAGCGGGGGGCCCCCCTACAATGAGCAGTTCTTC,CASSLVGGSSGGPPYNEQFF
TRBV3-1,-,TRBJ2-1,TRBD1,TGTGCCAGCAGCCAAGTAGGGGGCAGGAATGAGCAGTTCTTC,CASSQVGGRNEQFF
TRBV29-1,-,TRBJ1-2,TRBD1,TGCAGCGTCGGACAGGGCTATGGCTACACCTTC,CSVGQGYGYTF
TRBV7-2,few,TRBJ2-1,TRBD2,TGTGCCAGCAGCTCACAGCGGGAGGGTGCCTACAATGAGCAGTTCTTC,CASSSQREGAYNEQFF
TRBV2,-,TRBJ2-5,TRBD2,TGTGCCAGCAGTGGACTAGCGGGAGGTACTGGGACCCAGTACTTC,CASSGLAGGTGTQYF
TRBV20-1,-,TRBJ2-1,TRBD2,TGCAGTGCTAGAGATACGGCTAGCGGACGTAATGAGCAGTTCTTC,CSARDTASGRNEQFF
TRBV10-3,few,TRBJ2-7,-,TGTGCCATCAGTGAGAGCTCGGAAAACTCCTACGAGCAGTACTTC,CAISESSENSYEQYF
TRBV3-1,-,TRBJ2-2,TRBD2,TGTGCCAGCAGCTCCGTACAGCGGGAGAATCACGGGGAGCTGTTTTTT,CASSSVQRENHGELFF
TRBV21-1,-,TRBJ2-5,-,TGTGCCAGCCTTTCAGGGGGGGGCCAAGAGACCCAGTACTTC,CASLSGGGQETQYF
TRBV27,-,TRBJ2-1,-,TGTGCCAGCAGTCCTTGGAACTGCAATGAGCAGTTCTTC,CASSPWNCNEQFF
TRBV6-1,many,TRBJ2-3,-,TGTGCCAGCAGTGAAGGGGGTGATACGCAGTATTTT,CASSEGGDTQYF
TRBV10-2,-,TRBJ2-5,-,TGCGCCAGCAGTGAGTCTAGTGGGTCCTACAATGAGCAGTACTTC,CASSESSGSYNEQYF
TRBV11-2,-,TRBJ1-1,TRBD1,TGTGCCAGCAGCCCGGGGGACAGGCCAAACACTGAAGCTTTCTTT,CASSPGDRPNTEAFF
TRBV5-1,-,TRBJ2-1,-,TGCGCCAGCAGGCGGGGTCAGGGAGGCAATGAGCAGTTCTTC,CASRRGQGGNEQFF
TRBV30,-,TRBJ2-7,-,TGTGCCTGGAGACTCGTGATATTTGGTGGTGACGAGCAGTACTTC,CAWRLVIFGGDEQYF